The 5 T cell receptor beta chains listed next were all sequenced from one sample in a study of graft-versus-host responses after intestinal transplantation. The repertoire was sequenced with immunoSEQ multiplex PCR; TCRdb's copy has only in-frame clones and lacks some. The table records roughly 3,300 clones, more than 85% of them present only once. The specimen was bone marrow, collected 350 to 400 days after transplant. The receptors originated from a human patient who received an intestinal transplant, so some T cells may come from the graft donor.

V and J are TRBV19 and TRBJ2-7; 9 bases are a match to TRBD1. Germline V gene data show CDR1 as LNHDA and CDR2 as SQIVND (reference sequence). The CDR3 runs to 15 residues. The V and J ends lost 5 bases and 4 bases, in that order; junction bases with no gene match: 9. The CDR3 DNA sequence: TGTGCCAGTAGTGATGCCGGGACAGGGTTATACGAGCAGTACTTC. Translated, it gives CASSDAGTGLYEQYF.

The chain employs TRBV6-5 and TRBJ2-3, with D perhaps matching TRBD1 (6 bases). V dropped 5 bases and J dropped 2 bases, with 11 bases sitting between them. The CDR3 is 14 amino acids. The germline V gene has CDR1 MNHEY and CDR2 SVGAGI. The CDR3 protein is CASSPAGATDTQYF. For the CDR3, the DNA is TGTGCCAGCAGTCCCGCAGGGGCCACAGATACGCAGTATTTT.

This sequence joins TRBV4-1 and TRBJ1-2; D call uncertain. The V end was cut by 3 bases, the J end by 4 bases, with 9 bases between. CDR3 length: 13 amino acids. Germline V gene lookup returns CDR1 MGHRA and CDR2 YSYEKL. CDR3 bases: TGCGCCAGCAGCCAGGGAATTATCTATGGCTACACCTTC. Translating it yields CASSQGIIYGYTF.

CDR3 nucleotide sequence: TGTGCCAGCAGTGCCTCCGGACTAGCGGTAAATGAGCAGTTCTTC. Translating gives CASSASGLAVNEQFF. V is TRBV6-1 and J is TRBJ2-1; 10 bases agree with TRBD2. CDR1 and CDR2 (germline): MNHNS, SASEGT. V shed 4 bases, J shed 7 bases, and the junction held 7 bases outside the gene matches. This CDR3 has 15 residues.

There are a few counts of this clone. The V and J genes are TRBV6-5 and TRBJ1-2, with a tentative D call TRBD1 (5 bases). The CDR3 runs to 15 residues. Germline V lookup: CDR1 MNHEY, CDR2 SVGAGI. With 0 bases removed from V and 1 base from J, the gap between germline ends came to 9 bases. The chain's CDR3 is CASSYSSRGNYGYTF. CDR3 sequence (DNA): TGTGCCAGCAGTTACTCGAGTAGGGGTAACTATGGCTACACCTTC.